This T cell receptor beta chain was recorded in a study of T cells expressing NK-cell markers. Across the whole study: The sequencing cohort of eight donors included seven HCMV-seropositive individuals and one seronegative individual. Study-wide results and limits: Of the CD8+ T cells in roughly 6 donors, roughly 1.0-7.5% belonged to dominant NKG2C+ clonotypes.

In the case of this clonotype: As yet, its antigen is unknown.

TCRdb reprocessed the 5' RACE reads and reports one entry per CDR3 protein, with no DNA. The table lists fewer than 300,000 distinct CDR3 sequences. The CDR3 loop spans 18 amino acids. CDR1 is ENHRY, CDR2 SYGVKD, per germline. V gene TRBV10-3 combines with J gene TRBJ2-5; TCRdb's D call of TRBD2 is untestable without DNA. The TCR comes from a woman aged 18 to 69 in good health. The source material was blood T cells: a sorted CD56 or NKG2C T cell subset, CD4+ or CD8+ T cells, or bulk PBMC T cells (not recorded which). CDR3 amino acids: CAISEPAFSGGAEETQYF.